The clone carrying this T cell receptor beta chain was recorded a few times. This specimen belongs to a study of blood T cells in healthy people across ages. Combining a sample-barcoded 5' primer with a J-beta primer mix, a second PCR ran for roughly 7 to 12 cycles. TCRdb called the 5' RACE reads again in MiXCR, with one record for every CDR3 protein. This sample has about 810,000 distinct CDR3 sequences; roughly 40% occur once, and the top ten carry 10% to 15%. The receptor's source is a man between 18 and 29 years old in good health. The sequenced sample consisted of blood.

CDR3 nucleotides: TGTGCCAGCAGCCAATGGACACGTTCCTACAATGAGCAGTTCTTC. Translating gives CASSQWTRSYNEQFF. The chain combines TRBV3-1 with TRBJ2-1; D is perhaps TRBD1 (5 bases). Germline lookup yields CDR1 LGHDT and CDR2 YNNKEL (reference sequence). This CDR3 has 15 residues. Between the trimmed V and J ends, which lost 2 bases and 1 base, there was a span of 9 bases.